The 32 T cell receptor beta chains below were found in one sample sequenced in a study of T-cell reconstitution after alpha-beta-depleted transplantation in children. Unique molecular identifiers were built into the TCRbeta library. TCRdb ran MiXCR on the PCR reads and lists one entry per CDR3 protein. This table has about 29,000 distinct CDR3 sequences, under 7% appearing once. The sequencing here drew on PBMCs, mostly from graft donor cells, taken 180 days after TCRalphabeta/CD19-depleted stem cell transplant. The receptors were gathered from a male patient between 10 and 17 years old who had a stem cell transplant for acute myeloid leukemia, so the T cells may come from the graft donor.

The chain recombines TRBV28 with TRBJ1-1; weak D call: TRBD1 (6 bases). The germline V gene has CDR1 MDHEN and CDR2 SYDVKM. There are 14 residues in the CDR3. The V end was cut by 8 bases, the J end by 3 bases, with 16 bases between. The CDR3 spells CASSSTGYDTEAFF. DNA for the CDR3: TGTGCCAGCTCATCCACAGGGTACGACACTGAAGCTTTCTTT.

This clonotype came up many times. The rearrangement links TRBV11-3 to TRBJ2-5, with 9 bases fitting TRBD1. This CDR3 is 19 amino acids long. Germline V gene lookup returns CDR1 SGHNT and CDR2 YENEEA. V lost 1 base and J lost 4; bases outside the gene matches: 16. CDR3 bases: TGTGCCAGCAGCTTAGGCATCCGTGGACAGGGGAGTGTAGTAGAGACCCAGTACTTC. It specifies CASSLGIRGQGSVVETQYF.

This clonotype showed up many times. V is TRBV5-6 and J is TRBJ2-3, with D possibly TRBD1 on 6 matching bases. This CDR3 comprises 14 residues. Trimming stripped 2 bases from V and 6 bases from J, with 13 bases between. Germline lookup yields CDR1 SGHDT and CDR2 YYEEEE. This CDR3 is CASSLGGDTDTQYF. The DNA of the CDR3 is TGTGCCAGCAGCTTAGGGGGTGATACGGATACGCAGTATTTT.

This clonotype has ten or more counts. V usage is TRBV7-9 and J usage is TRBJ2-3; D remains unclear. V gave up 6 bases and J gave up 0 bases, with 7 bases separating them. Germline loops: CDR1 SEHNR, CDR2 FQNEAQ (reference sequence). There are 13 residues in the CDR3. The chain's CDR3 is CASRSYSTDTQYF. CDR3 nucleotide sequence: TGTGCCAGCAGGTCTTACAGCACAGATACGCAGTATTTT. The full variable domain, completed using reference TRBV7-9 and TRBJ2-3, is DTGVSQNPRHKITKRGQNVTFRCDPISEHNRLYWYRQTLGQGPEFLTYFQNEAQLEKSRLLSDRFSAERPKGSFSTLEIQRTEQGDSAMYLCASRSYSTDTQYFGPGTRLTVL.

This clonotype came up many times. The CDR3 spells CASSQRVPGANVLTF. The CDR3 nucleotides are TGTGCCAGCAGCCAAAGGGTCCCTGGGGCCAACGTCCTGACTTTC. The rearrangement joins TRBV3-1 to TRBJ2-6; D is unresolved. The CDR3 extends over 15 amino acids. Germline CDR1 and CDR2: LGHDT and YNNKEL (reference sequence). Between the trimmed V and J ends, which lost 2 bases and 2 bases, there was a span of 7 bases.

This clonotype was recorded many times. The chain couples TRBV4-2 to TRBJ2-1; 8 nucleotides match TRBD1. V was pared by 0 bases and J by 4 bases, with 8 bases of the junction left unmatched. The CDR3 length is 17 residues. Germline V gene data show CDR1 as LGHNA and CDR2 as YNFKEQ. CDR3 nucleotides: TGTGCCAGCAGCCAAGAGGCAGGGGGCCCTCCATACAATGAGCAGTTCTTC. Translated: CASSQEAGGPPYNEQFF.

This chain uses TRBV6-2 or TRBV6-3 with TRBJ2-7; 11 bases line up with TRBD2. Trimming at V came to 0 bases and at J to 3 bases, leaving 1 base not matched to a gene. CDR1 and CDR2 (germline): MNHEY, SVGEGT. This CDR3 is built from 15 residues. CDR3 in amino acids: CASSYSTSGDYEQYF. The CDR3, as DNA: TGTGCCAGCAGTTACTCGACTAGCGGGGACTACGAGCAGTACTTC.

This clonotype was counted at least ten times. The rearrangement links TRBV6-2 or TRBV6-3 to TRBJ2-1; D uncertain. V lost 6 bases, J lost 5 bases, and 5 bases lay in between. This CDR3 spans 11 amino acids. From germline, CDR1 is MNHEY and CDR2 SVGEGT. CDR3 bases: TGTGCCAGCAGCCCCCACAATGAGCAGTTCTTC. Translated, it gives CASSPHNEQFF.

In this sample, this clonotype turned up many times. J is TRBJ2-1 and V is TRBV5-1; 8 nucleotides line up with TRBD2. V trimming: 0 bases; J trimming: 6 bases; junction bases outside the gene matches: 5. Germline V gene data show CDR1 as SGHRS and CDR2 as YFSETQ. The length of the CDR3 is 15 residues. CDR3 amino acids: CASSLAGTRPNEQFF. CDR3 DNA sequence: TGCGCCAGCAGCTTGGCGGGGACTAGGCCCAATGAGCAGTTCTTC.

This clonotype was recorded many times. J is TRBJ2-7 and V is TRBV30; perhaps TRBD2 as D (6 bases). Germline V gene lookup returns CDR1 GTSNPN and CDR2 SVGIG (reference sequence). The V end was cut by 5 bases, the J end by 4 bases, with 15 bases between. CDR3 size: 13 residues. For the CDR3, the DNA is TGTGCCTGGGACCACGGGAGTTCGTACGAGCAGTACTTC. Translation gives CAWDHGSSYEQYF. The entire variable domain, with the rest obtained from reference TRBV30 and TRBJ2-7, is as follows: SQTIHQWPATLVQPVGSPLSLECTVEGTSNPNLYWYRQAAGRGLQLLFYSVGIGQISSEVPQNLSASRPQDRQFILSSKKLLLSDSGFYLCAWDHGSSYEQYFGPGTRLTVT.

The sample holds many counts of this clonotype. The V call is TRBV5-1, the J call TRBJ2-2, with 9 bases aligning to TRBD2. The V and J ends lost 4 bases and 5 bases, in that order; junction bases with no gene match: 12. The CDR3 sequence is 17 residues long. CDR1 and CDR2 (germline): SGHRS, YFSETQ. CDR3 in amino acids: CASSTQGLLAGTGELFF. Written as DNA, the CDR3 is TGCGCCAGCAGCACCCAAGGGTTACTAGCGGGTACCGGGGAGCTGTTTTTT.

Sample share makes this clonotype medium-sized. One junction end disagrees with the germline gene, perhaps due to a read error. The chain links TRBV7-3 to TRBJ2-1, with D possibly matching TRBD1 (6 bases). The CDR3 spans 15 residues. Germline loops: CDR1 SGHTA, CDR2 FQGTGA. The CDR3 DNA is TGTGCCAGCAGCCTAACAGGGAGCTCCTACAATGAGCAGTTCTTC. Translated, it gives CASSLTGSSYNEQFF.

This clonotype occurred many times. The CDR3 is CASRGITGRSSYNEQFF. The CDR3 DNA reads TGCGCCAGCAGGGGGATAACGGGTCGAAGCTCCTACAATGAGCAGTTCTTC. The chain links TRBV5-1 to TRBJ2-1; D is undetermined. The ends were cut back, 5 bases at V and 0 bases at J, with 18 bases in the middle. The CDR3 is 17 residues long. CDR1 is SGHRS and CDR2 is YFSETQ in the germline V gene.

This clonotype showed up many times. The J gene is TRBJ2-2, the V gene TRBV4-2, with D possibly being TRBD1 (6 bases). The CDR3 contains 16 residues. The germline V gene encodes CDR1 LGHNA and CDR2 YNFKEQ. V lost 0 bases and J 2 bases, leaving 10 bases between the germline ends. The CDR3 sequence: CASSQDQGGNTGELFF. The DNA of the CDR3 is TGTGCCAGCAGCCAAGATCAAGGGGGTAACACCGGGGAGCTGTTTTTT.

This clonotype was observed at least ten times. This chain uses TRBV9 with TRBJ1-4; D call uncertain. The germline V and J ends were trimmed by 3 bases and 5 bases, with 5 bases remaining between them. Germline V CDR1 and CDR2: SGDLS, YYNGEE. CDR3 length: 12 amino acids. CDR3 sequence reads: CASSAENEKLFF. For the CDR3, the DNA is TGTGCCAGCAGCGCAGAGAATGAAAAACTGTTTTTT. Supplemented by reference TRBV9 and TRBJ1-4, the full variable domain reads DSGVTQTPKHLITATGQRVTLRCSPRSGDLSVYWYQQSLDQGLQFLIQYYNGEERAKGNILERFSAQQFPDLHSELNLSSLELGDSALYFCASSAENEKLFFGSGTQLSVL.

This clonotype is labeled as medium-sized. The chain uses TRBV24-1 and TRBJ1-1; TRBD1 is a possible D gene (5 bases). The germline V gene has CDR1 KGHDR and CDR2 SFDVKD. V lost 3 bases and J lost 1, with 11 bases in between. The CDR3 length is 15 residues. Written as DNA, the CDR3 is TGTGCCACCAGTGATAGCGGGGCGGGGAACACTGAAGCTTTCTTT. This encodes CATSDSGAGNTEAFF.

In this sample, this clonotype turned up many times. Here the CDR3 reads CASSWGGGISYNEQFF. CDR3 nucleotides: TGTGCCAGCAGCTGGGGGGGAGGAATCTCCTACAATGAGCAGTTCTTC. The chain combines TRBV7-2 with TRBJ2-1, with 7 positions matching TRBD2. The V and J ends lost 4 bases and 0 bases, in that order; junction bases with no gene match: 6. This CDR3 is built from 16 residues. Germline CDR1 reads SGHTA; CDR2 reads FQGNSA.

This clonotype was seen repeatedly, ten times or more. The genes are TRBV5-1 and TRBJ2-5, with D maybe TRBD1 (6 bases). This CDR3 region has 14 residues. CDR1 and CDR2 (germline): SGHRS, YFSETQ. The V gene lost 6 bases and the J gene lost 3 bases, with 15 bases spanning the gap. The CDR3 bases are TGCGCCAGCAACCTCGGGACACAAAAAGAGACCCAGTACTTC. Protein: CASNLGTQKETQYF.

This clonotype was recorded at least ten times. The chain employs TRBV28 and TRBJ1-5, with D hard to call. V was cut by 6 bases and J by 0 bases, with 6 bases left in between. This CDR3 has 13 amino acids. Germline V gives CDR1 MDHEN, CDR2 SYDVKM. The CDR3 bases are TGTGCCAGCAGAGAATATAGCAATCAGCCCCAGCATTTT. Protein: CASREYSNQPQHF. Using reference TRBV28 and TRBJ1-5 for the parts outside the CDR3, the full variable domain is DVKVTQSSRYLVKRTGEKVFLECVQDMDHENMFWYRQDPGLGLRLIYFSYDVKMKEKGDIPEGYSVSREKKERFSLILESASTNQTSMYLCASREYSNQPQHFGDGTRLSIL.

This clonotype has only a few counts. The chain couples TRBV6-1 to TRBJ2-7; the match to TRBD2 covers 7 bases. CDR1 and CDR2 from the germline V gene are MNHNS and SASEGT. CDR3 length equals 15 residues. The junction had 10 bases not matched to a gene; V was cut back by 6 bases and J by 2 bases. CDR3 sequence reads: CASRGGTKGPYEQYF. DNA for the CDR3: TGTGCCAGCAGGGGAGGGACTAAAGGCCCCTACGAGCAGTACTTC.

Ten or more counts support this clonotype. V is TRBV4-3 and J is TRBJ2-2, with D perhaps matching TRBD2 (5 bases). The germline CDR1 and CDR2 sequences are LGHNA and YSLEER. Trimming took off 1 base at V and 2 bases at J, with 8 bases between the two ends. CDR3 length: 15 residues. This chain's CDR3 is CASSQGTGNTGELFF. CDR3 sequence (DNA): TGCGCCAGCAGCCAAGGGACGGGAAACACCGGGGAGCTGTTTTTT.

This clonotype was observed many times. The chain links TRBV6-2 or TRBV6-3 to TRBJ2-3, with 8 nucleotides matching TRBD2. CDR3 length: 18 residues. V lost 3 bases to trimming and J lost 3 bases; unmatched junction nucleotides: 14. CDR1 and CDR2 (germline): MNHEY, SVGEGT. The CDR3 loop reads CASSYPGGTPFSTDTQYF. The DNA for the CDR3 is TGTGCCAGCAGTTATCCGGGGGGGACTCCCTTCTCTACAGATACGCAGTATTTT.

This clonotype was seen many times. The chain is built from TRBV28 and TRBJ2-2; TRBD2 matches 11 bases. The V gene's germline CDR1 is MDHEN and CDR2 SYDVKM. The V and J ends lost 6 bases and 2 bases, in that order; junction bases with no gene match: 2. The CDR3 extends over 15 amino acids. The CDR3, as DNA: TGTGCCAGCAGGGGGACTAGCGGAAACACCGGGGAGCTGTTTTTT. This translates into CASRGTSGNTGELFF.

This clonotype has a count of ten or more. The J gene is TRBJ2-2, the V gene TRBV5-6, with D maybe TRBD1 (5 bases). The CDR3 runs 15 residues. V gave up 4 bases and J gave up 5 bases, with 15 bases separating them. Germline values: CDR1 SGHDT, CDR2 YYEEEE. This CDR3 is CASSLIGEGTGELFF. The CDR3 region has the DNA TGTGCCAGCAGCCTCATAGGGGAAGGTACCGGGGAGCTGTTTTTT.

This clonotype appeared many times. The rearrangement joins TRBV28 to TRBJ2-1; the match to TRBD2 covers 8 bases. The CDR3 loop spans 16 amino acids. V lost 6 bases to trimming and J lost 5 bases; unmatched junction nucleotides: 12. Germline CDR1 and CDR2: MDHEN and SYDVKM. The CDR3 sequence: CASSIHSGNGDNEQFF. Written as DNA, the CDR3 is TGTGCCAGCAGCATCCATAGCGGGAACGGAGACAATGAGCAGTTCTTC. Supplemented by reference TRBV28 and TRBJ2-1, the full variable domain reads DVKVTQSSRYLVKRTGEKVFLECVQDMDHENMFWYRQDPGLGLRLIYFSYDVKMKEKGDIPEGYSVSREKKERFSLILESASTNQTSMYLCASSIHSGNGDNEQFFGPGTRLTVL.

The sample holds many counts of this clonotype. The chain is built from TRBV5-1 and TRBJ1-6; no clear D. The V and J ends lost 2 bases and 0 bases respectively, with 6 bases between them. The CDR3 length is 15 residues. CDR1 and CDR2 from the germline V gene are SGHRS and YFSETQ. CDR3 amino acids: CASSLQSSYNSPLHF. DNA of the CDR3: TGCGCCAGCAGCTTACAGAGCTCCTATAATTCACCCCTCCACTTT.

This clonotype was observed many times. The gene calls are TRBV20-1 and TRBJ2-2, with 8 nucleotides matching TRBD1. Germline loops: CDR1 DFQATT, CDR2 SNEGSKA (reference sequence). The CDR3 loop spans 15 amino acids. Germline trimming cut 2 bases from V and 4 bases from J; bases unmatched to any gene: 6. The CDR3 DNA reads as TGCAGTGCTAGAACCCAGGGGGCCACCACCGGGGAGCTGTTTTTT. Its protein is CSARTQGATTGELFF.

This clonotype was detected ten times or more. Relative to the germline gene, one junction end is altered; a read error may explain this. In DNA form, the CDR3 reads TGTGCCATCAGCCTCGTACCCACCGAGCAGTACTTC. Encoded protein: CAISLVPTEQYF. This sequence joins TRBV7-2 and TRBJ2-7; D unclear. The CDR3 loop spans 12 amino acids. CDR1 and CDR2 from the germline V gene are SGHTA and FQGNSA.

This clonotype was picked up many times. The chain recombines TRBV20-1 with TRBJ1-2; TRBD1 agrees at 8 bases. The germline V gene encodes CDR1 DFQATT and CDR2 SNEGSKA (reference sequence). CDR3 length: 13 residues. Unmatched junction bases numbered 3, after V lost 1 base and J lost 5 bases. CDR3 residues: CSARGQGTYGYTF. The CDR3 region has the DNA TGCAGTGCTAGAGGACAGGGGACTTATGGCTACACCTTC.

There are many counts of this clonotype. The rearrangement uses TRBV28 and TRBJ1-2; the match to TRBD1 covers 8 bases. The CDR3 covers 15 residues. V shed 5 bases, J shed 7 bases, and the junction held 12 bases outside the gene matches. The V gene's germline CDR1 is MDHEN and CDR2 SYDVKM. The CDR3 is CASSVPWTGSGGYTF. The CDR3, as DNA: TGTGCCAGCAGTGTCCCATGGACAGGGTCGGGTGGCTACACCTTC.

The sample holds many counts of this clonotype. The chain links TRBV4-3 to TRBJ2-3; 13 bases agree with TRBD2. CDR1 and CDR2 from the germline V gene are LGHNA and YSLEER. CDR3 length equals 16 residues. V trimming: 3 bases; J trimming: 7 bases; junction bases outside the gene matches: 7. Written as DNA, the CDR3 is TGCGCCAGCAGCCATACCGGGACTAGCGGGAAATATACGCAGTATTTT. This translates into CASSHTGTSGKYTQYF.

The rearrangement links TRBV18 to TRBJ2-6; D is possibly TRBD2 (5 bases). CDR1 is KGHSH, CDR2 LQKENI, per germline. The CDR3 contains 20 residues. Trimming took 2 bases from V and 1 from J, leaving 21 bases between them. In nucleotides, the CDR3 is TGTGCCAGCTCACCAAACGAGTCCGGGGTCGGATCGTCTGGGGCCAACGTCCTGACTTTC. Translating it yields CASSPNESGVGSSGANVLTF. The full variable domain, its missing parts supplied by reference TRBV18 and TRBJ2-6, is NAGVMQNPRHLVRRRGQEARLRCSPMKGHSHVYWYRQLPEEGLKFMVYLQKENIIDESGMPKERFSAEFPKEGPSILRIQQVVRGDSAAYFCASSPNESGVGSSGANVLTFGAGSRLTVL.